The source of this T cell receptor beta chain is a study of CD8 T cells in ankylosing spondylitis. Study findings and constraints: Seven or eight highly homologous variants made up a TCR beta motif, and this motif appeared characteristic of ankylosing spondylitis blood.

J lost 5 bases, V lost 4 bases, and 7 bases had no gene match. Germline-derived CDR1 and CDR2 are SQVTM and ANQGSEA. The CDR3 is 13 amino acids. This clonotype turned up a few times. The target antigen is unknown. Quantitative 5'-RACE with molecular barcodes was used to make the TCR beta libraries. In TCRdb, the 5' RACE reads were re-called with MiXCR into one record per CDR3 protein. Counted here are 300,000 to 400,000 distinct CDR3 sequences, around 22% occurring once; the ten biggest clones make up roughly 16%. The clonotype originates from a male donor with ankylosing spondylitis. Sequenced: blood, either unsorted or a sorted T cell fraction (not recorded which). V and J are TRBV29-1 and TRBJ2-7, with 8 nucleotides matching TRBD1. CDR3 bases: TGCAGCGTTGCAAGGGACAGGTCCAACGAGCAGTACTTC. It encodes CSVARDRSNEQYF.